One T cell receptor (beta chain) is described in this entry. Antigen specificity is unknown. This sample is drawn from a study of cytomegalovirus exposure and HLA in healthy donors. Study-wide context: Later, an analysis reported that the approximately 120 validation repertoires had used the same platform as the approximately 660 first-cohort repertoires.

Study results and limitations: Under in vitro conditions, three CMV-associated chains were confirmed as specific for CMV antigens. Subsequent analysis showed first-cohort TCR clusters tending to co-occur in some 120 validation repertoires. Many donors carried some public TCRs, although rarity characterized most TCR sequences.

CDR1 is MNHEY and CDR2 is SMNVEV in the germline V gene (reference sequence). CDR3 length: 16 residues. The V segment lost 6 bases and the J segment 5 bases; nucleotides outside the gene matches: 11. Measured with immunoSEQ multiplex PCR; TCRdb has only the in-frame clones, and not every one. There are more than 95,000 clones in the sample; roughly 89% occur only once, and roughly 2% lies in the top ten. Sequenced input: PBMCs. The chain recombines TRBV27 with TRBJ2-7, with 12 positions matching TRBD2. This sequence originates from a woman between 18 and 29 years old in good health and CMV-seronegative. For the CDR3, the DNA is TGTGCCAGCAGCCACTGGCTAGCGGGAGGGCAAGACGAGCAGTACTTC. It translates to CASSHWLAGGQDEQYF.